The 13 T cell receptor beta chains below were found in one sample sequenced in a study of human T cells and chemical hapten exposure. Time point described: patch test 3, about 24 weeks after DPC sensitization. Treatment defined: therapeutic diphenylcyclopropenone sensitization with weekly scalp DPC. TCRdb analysed the RACE reads with MiXCR anew, one entry per CDR3 protein. The sample holds approximately 88,000 distinct CDR3 sequences, approximately 12% seen once. Sequencing was performed on whole blood, taken in connection with sensitization to the hapten diphenylcyclopropenone (DPC). Every receptor here comes from a woman between 50 and 59 years old with alopecia areata. Some clones in this sample may be carry-over from other donors' samples.

Concerning this clonotype: Its ends do not fully match the called genes, so a read error is possible. The chain joins TRBV4-1 to TRBJ2-1; 11 bases are a match to TRBD2. This CDR3 is 15 amino acids long. Germline V gene data show CDR1 as MGHRA and CDR2 as YSYEKL. As DNA, the CDR3 is TGCGCCTGCAGCCAACGGACTAGCGGGTACAATGAGCAGTTCTTC. Its translation: CACSQRTSGYNEQFF.

This clonotype was seen only a few times. One junction end does not reproduce the germline sequence, and a read error may be involved. The DNA for the CDR3 is TGCAGTGCGAGAGGTTGGGTAGAATCCTACGAGCAGTACTTC. Its translation is CSARGWVESYEQYF. The chain carries TRBV20-1 and TRBJ2-7; no firm D call. This CDR3 has 14 residues. Germline V gene lookup returns CDR1 DFQATT and CDR2 SNEGSKA (reference sequence).

This clonotype was observed a handful of times. This sequence joins TRBV9 and TRBJ2-1; D perhaps matches TRBD2 (6 bases). The CDR3 runs 16 residues. Germline V lookup: CDR1 SGDLS, CDR2 YYNGEE. Trimming removed 4 bases at V and 1 base at J, with 15 bases between. The CDR3 coding sequence is TGTGCCAGCAGCCCATGGAGGGATCGATCCTACAATGAGCAGTTCTTC. Encoded protein: CASSPWRDRSYNEQFF.

This clonotype was seen at least ten times. The CDR3: CSARDPIGGTYNSPLHF. CDR3 nucleotides: TGCAGTGCTAGAGACCCTATTGGGGGAACCTATAATTCACCCCTCCACTTT. The J gene is TRBJ1-6, the V gene TRBV20-1, with D maybe TRBD1 (5 bases). Germline values: CDR1 DFQATT, CDR2 SNEGSKA (reference sequence). The CDR3 is 17 amino acids. V was trimmed by 0 bases and J by 2 bases, leaving 14 bases between them.

This clonotype was recorded at least ten times. This chain connects TRBV6-1 to TRBJ2-7; 10 nucleotides agree with TRBD2. The V segment lost 6 bases and the J segment 0 bases; nucleotides outside the gene matches: 8. The germline V gene encodes CDR1 MNHNS and CDR2 SASEGT. The CDR3 contains 16 residues. The CDR3 DNA is TGTGCCAGCAGCGGACTAGCGGTACTAAGCTCCTACGAGCAGTACTTC. Translated, it gives CASSGLAVLSSYEQYF.

The sample holds many counts of this clonotype. The chain's CDR3 is CASIGERVYNEQFF. CDR3 DNA sequence: TGTGCCAGCATTGGGGAGCGGGTATACAATGAGCAGTTCTTC. The chain is built from TRBV7-2 and TRBJ2-1; tentatively, D is TRBD2 (6 bases). The CDR3 runs 14 residues. V lost 7 bases and J 4 bases, leaving 14 bases between the germline ends. Germline V gene sequence: CDR1 SGHTA, CDR2 FQGNSA.

In its sample, this clonotype was seen many times. The V gene is TRBV7-2, the J gene TRBJ1-3; possibly TRBD1 for D (5 bases). The CDR3 is made up of 16 amino acids. V dropped 5 bases and J dropped 2 bases, with 16 bases sitting between them. CDR1 is SGHTA, CDR2 FQGNSA, per germline. The CDR3 reads CASSISFRVAGNTIYF. The CDR3 DNA reads TGTGCCAGCAGCATATCGTTCAGGGTAGCTGGAAACACCATATATTTT. The whole variable domain, remainder taken from reference TRBV7-2 and TRBJ1-3, is GAGVSQSPSNKVTEKGKDVELRCDPISGHTALYWYRQSLGQGLEFLIYFQGNSAPDKSGLPSDRFSAERTGGSVSTLTIQRTQQEDSAVYLCASSISFRVAGNTIYFGEGSWLTVV.

This clonotype was observed a handful of times. This chain uses TRBV20-1 with TRBJ2-3; D is possibly TRBD1 (6 bases). Trimming stripped 6 bases from V and 1 base from J, with 14 bases between. Germline V gene sequence: CDR1 DFQATT, CDR2 SNEGSKA (reference sequence). The CDR3 extends over 14 amino acids. The CDR3 sequence: CSALRDTGTDTQYF. The CDR3 nucleotides read TGCAGTGCCCTCCGGGACACCGGCACAGATACGCAGTATTTT.

This chain links TRBV6-2 or TRBV6-3 with TRBJ1-2; possible D gene TRBD1, 6 bases. The CDR3 is 14 amino acids. Germline assignment: CDR1 MNHEY and CDR2 SVGEGT. The germline V and J ends were trimmed by 10 bases and 8 bases, with 23 bases remaining between them. CDR3 sequence reads: CATRRTDSLLGYTF. The CDR3 nucleotides read TGTGCCACCAGGAGGACAGACAGTCTATTGGGCTACACCTTC.

This clonotype was observed at least ten times. The CDR3 loop reads CSVELGLAAYNEQFF. CDR3 nucleotide sequence: TGCAGCGTTGAACTTGGGCTAGCGGCCTACAATGAGCAGTTCTTC. The gene calls are TRBV29-1 and TRBJ2-1; 7 bases match TRBD2. CDR1 and CDR2 from the germline V gene are SQVTM and ANQGSEA. There are 15 residues in the CDR3. Germline trimming cut 2 bases from V and 2 bases from J; bases unmatched to any gene: 6.

Only a few counts were recorded for this clonotype. The chain carries TRBV5-1 and TRBJ2-5; D ambiguous. Germline V gene data show CDR1 as SGHRS and CDR2 as YFSETQ. This CDR3 is 15 amino acids long. Trimming removed 3 bases from V and 1 base from J, with 13 bases in between. CDR3 amino acids: CASSSHPGFQETQYF. The DNA of the CDR3 is TGCGCCAGCAGCTCCCATCCGGGTTTCCAAGAGACCCAGTACTTC. Variable domain in full (rest from reference TRBV5-1 and TRBJ2-5): KAGVTQTPRYLIKTRGQQVTLSCSPISGHRSVSWYQQTPGQGLQFLFEYFSETQRNKGNFPGRFSGRQFSNSRSEMNVSTLELGDSALYLCASSSHPGFQETQYFGPGTRLLVL.

This clonotype has more than one count but fewer than ten. The V call is TRBV6-5, the J call TRBJ1-2, with D tentatively TRBD1 (6 bases). Germline V gives CDR1 MNHEY, CDR2 SVGAGI. Trimming cost V 7 bases and J 0 bases, with 15 bases left between them. The CDR3 totals 15 residues. CDR3 residues: CASMAQGLPNYGYTF. In DNA form, the CDR3 reads TGTGCCAGCATGGCACAGGGCCTTCCTAACTATGGCTACACCTTC.

This clonotype has ten or more counts. The chain links TRBV29-1 to TRBJ2-7; 8 nucleotides align to TRBD2. The CDR3 length is 13 residues. Germline trimming cut 3 bases from V and 0 bases from J; bases unmatched to any gene: 1. CDR1 and CDR2 from the germline V gene are SQVTM and ANQGSEA. This CDR3 is CSVDSGSSYEQYF. CDR3 sequence (DNA): TGCAGCGTTGACAGCGGGAGCTCCTACGAGCAGTACTTC.